This T cell receptor (beta chain) was sequenced in a study of cytomegalovirus exposure and HLA in healthy donors. Whole-study context: Out of around 360 genotyped donors, less than 85% belonged to the Caucasian-associated ancestry cluster.

In the PCR, 60 Vbeta and 13 Jbeta primers were used. Using immunoSEQ multiplex PCR, the repertoire was profiled, and TCRdb retains in-frame clones only, with some absent. This specimen shows about 100,000 clones; the ten leading clones hold about 5.5%. Trimming left V 0 bases short and J 4 bases short, with 12 bases between. The CDR3 sequence is 15 residues long. Germline CDR1 LNHDA, CDR2 SQIVND (reference sequence). The sequencing input was PBMCs. This receptor was obtained from a girl between 5 and 17 years old in good health and CMV-seropositive. The J gene is TRBJ1-2, the V gene TRBV19; tentatively, D is TRBD1 (5 bases). CDR3 sequence: CASSIDFGRVYGYTF. In nucleotides, the CDR3 is TGTGCCAGTAGTATAGATTTCGGCAGGGTCTATGGCTACACCTTC.